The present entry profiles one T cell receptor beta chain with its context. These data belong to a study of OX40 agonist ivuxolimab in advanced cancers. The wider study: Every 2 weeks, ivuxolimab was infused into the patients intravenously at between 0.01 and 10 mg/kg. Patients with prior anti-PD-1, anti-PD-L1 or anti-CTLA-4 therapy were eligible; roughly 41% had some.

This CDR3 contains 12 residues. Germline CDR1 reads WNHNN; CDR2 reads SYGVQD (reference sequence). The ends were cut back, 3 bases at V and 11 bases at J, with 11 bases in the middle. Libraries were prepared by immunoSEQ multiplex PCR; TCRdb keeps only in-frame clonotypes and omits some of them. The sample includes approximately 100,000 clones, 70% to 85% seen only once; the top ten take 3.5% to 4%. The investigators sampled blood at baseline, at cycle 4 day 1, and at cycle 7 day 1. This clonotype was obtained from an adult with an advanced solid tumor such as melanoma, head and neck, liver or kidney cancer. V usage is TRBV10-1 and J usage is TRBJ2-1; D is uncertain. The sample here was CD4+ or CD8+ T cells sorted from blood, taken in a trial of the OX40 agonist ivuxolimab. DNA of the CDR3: TGCGCCAGCAGTGAATTCGCATCTCAGCAGTTCTTC. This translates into CASSEFASQQFF.